The 26 T cell receptor beta chains presented below share a single source sample, sequenced in a study of blood T cell repertoires in COVID-19. Assay used: immunoSEQ multiplex PCR; TCRdb lists only in-frame clones, some missing. The sample records about 330,000 clones, 88% being singletons. Sequenced material: PBMCs or T cells enriched from blood (not recorded which). The receptors here all came from a man younger than 45 who had recovered from COVID-19.

The rearrangement uses TRBV18 and TRBJ2-7, with D possibly being TRBD1 (5 bases). In germline, CDR1 is KGHSH, CDR2 LQKENI. The CDR3 is 15 residues long. V lost 1 base and J lost 6, with 16 bases in between. The CDR3: CASSPREQTGIEQYF. The CDR3 DNA is TGTGCCAGCTCACCACGAGAACAAACAGGTATCGAGCAGTACTTC. Drawing the rest from reference TRBV18 and TRBJ2-7, the complete variable domain is NAGVMQNPRHLVRRRGQEARLRCSPMKGHSHVYWYRQLPEEGLKFMVYLQKENIIDESGMPKERFSAEFPKEGPSILRIQQVVRGDSAAYFCASSPREQTGIEQYFGPGTRLTVT.

CDR3 DNA sequence: TGTGCCAGCAGCTTCTGGCAGAGCGTCAGAGAGACCCAGTACTTC. Protein product: CASSFWQSVRETQYF. The chain recombines TRBV13 with TRBJ2-5; no clear D gene. Trimming pared 3 bases from V and 4 bases from J, leaving 15 bases between. Germline loops: CDR1 PRHDT, CDR2 FYEKMQ (reference sequence). This CDR3 contains 15 residues. The variable domain in full, with the rest retrieved from reference TRBV13 and TRBJ2-5, is AAGVIQSPRHLIKEKRETATLKCYPIPRHDTVYWYQQGPGQDPQFLISFYEKMQSDKGSIPDRFSAQQFSDYHSELNMSSLELGDSALYFCASSFWQSVRETQYFGPGTRLLVL.

V is TRBV7-9 and J is TRBJ1-4; 7 nucleotides align to TRBD1. V dropped 5 bases and J dropped 6; count of bases not matched to a gene: 6. CDR1 SEHNR and CDR2 FQNEAQ come from the germline V gene (reference sequence). The CDR3 has 14 residues. The CDR3 reads CASSLGTVDEKLFF. The CDR3 DNA reads as TGTGCCAGCAGCCTGGGGACAGTCGATGAAAAACTGTTTTTT.

The CDR3 nucleotides are TGTGCCAGCAGTAGCGGGGATAACAATGAGCAGTTCTTC. Residues: CASSSGDNNEQFF. The chain recombines TRBV6-4 with TRBJ2-1; 7 positions match TRBD2. CDR1 and CDR2 from the germline V gene are MRHNA and SNTAGT. The trim removed 5 bases at V and 5 bases at J, leaving 3 bases unmatched. The CDR3 loop spans 13 amino acids.

This sequence joins TRBV14 and TRBJ1-6, with D hard to call. V was shortened by 1 base and J by 2 bases, with 9 bases between the two germline ends. Germline V gives CDR1 SGHDN, CDR2 FVKESK. The CDR3 contains 16 residues. In nucleotides, the CDR3 is TGTGCCAGCAGCCAAGCTGGGAGCCCCTATAATTCACCCCTCCACTTT. Protein sequence: CASSQAGSPYNSPLHF. Full variable domain (missing parts from reference TRBV14 and TRBJ1-6): EAGVTQFPSHSVIEKGQTVTLRCDPISGHDNLYWYRRVMGKEIKFLLHFVKESKQDESGMPNNRFLAERTGGTYSTLKVQPAELEDSGVYFCASSQAGSPYNSPLHFGNGTRLTVT.

In this sample, this clone turned up once. The rearrangement uses TRBV10-2 and TRBJ1-4, with D maybe TRBD1 (6 bases). The CDR3 totals 15 residues. The germline V gene encodes CDR1 WSHSY and CDR2 SAAADI. V lost 4 bases, J lost 7 bases, and 16 bases lay in between. This CDR3 reads CASSGAGARGEKLFF. CDR3 in DNA: TGCGCCAGCAGTGGGGCGGGGGCGCGCGGTGAAAAACTGTTTTTT.

The rearrangement joins TRBV12-3 or TRBV12-4 to TRBJ2-1; 8 nucleotides agree with TRBD1. The CDR3 loop spans 12 amino acids. After removal of 7 bases from V and 7 bases from J, the junction contained 3 bases not matched to a gene. The chain's CDR3 is CASTQGANEQFF. The CDR3 bases are TGTGCCAGCACTCAGGGGGCGAATGAGCAGTTCTTC.

This chain uses TRBV5-1 with TRBJ1-4; TRBD1 matches at 8 bases. This CDR3 has 15 amino acids. The germline V gene has CDR1 SGHRS and CDR2 YFSETQ. V lost 5 bases to trimming and J lost 6 bases; unmatched junction nucleotides: 9. CDR3 nucleotides: TGCGCCAGCAGATTTACCGACAGGGGAGATGAAAAACTGTTTTTT. Translated: CASRFTDRGDEKLFF.

The genes are TRBV24-1 and TRBJ1-4, with 8 positions matching TRBD1. The CDR3 totals 15 residues. In germline, CDR1 is KGHDR, CDR2 SFDVKD. V lost 1 base to trimming and J lost 7 bases; unmatched junction nucleotides: 4. CDR3 nucleotide sequence: TGTGCCACCAGTGATTTCACAGGGGGAGGTGAAAAACTGTTTTTT. Protein: CATSDFTGGGEKLFF.

V gene TRBV11-2 combines with J gene TRBJ2-7; TRBD1 matches 11 bases. The CDR3 is 15 amino acids. Germline CDR1 reads SGHAT; CDR2 reads FQNNGV. With 3 bases clipped from V and 4 bases from J, the junction kept 5 bases outside the gene matches. CDR3 protein: CASSFVGDRGYEQYF. Written as DNA, the CDR3 is TGTGCCAGCAGCTTTGTGGGGGACAGGGGGTACGAGCAGTACTTC.

The chain links TRBV5-1 to TRBJ2-5; no firm D call. V was pared by 0 bases and J by 3 bases, with 9 bases between. The CDR3 covers 14 residues. Germline V lookup: CDR1 SGHRS, CDR2 YFSETQ. The CDR3, as DNA: TGCGCCAGCAGCTTGGCCGCGGCCAAAGAGACCCAGTACTTC. This translates into CASSLAAAKETQYF.

There are a few counts of this clone. This chain uses TRBV2 with TRBJ1-6, with a tentative D call TRBD1 (5 bases). The CDR3 covers 17 residues. The V gene lost 3 bases and the J gene lost 0 bases, with 12 bases spanning the gap. Germline V gives CDR1 SNHLY, CDR2 FYNNEI. CDR3 amino acids: CASSEGRVSSYNSPLHF. In DNA, the CDR3 is TGTGCCAGCAGTGAGGGCAGGGTGAGCTCCTATAATTCACCCCTCCACTTT. The full variable domain, with the rest looked up from reference TRBV2 and TRBJ1-6, is EPEVTQTPSHQVTQMGQEVILRCVPISNHLYFYWYRQILGQKVEFLVSFYNNEISEKSEIFDDQFSVERPDGSNFTLKIRSTKLEDSAMYFCASSEGRVSSYNSPLHFGNGTRLTVT.

This chain connects TRBV18 to TRBJ1-2; TRBD1 matches 9 bases. Germline values: CDR1 KGHSH, CDR2 LQKENI. The CDR3 spans 16 residues. V lost 5 bases to trimming and J lost 2 bases; unmatched junction nucleotides: 9. CDR3 DNA: TGTGCCAGCTCAGTAGATCCGGGACAGGGAAACTATGGCTACACCTTC. It specifies CASSVDPGQGNYGYTF.

This clone came up a few times. CDR3 protein: CASSMEGRLLETQYF. The CDR3 DNA follows: TGTGCCAGTAGTATGGAGGGGAGGTTACTAGAGACCCAGTACTTC. The J gene is TRBJ2-5, the V gene TRBV19; D is perhaps TRBD2 (6 bases). The CDR3 is made up of 15 amino acids. CDR1 is LNHDA and CDR2 is SQIVND in the germline V gene (reference sequence). V was shortened by 3 bases and J by 4 bases, with 15 bases between the two germline ends.

V and J are TRBV19 and TRBJ2-6; D is undetermined. V was clipped by 3 bases and J by 2 bases, with 17 bases between them. The CDR3 consists of 18 residues. Germline CDR1 is LNHDA and CDR2 is SQIVND (reference sequence). The DNA of the CDR3 is TGTGCCAGTAGTATTGGTGAAATTTTGCTAGCTGGGGCCAACGTCCTGACTTTC. It specifies CASSIGEILLAGANVLTF.

The chain is built from TRBV2 and TRBJ2-2; D remains unclear. The V gene's germline CDR1 is SNHLY and CDR2 FYNNEI. Trimming left V 4 bases short and J 1 base short, with 7 bases between. The CDR3 loop spans 14 amino acids. This CDR3 is CASSANGNTGELFF. The CDR3 nucleotides read TGTGCCAGCAGTGCTAACGGGAACACCGGGGAGCTGTTTTTT. Based on the CDR3 plus reference TRBV2 and TRBJ2-2, the full variable domain is EPEVTQTPSHQVTQMGQEVILRCVPISNHLYFYWYRQILGQKVEFLVSFYNNEISEKSEIFDDQFSVERPDGSNFTLKIRSTKLEDSAMYFCASSANGNTGELFFGEGSRLTVL.

The rearrangement uses TRBV10-1 and TRBJ2-1; 14 bases are a match to TRBD2. CDR1 is WNHNN, CDR2 SYGVQD, per germline (reference sequence). This CDR3 is built from 15 residues. V shed 2 bases and J 10 bases; nucleotides not matched to a gene: 4. The CDR3 region is CASSEGLAGGVEQFF. CDR3 nucleotide sequence: TGCGCCAGCAGTGAGGGACTAGCGGGGGGAGTGGAGCAGTTCTTC.

V is TRBV9 and J is TRBJ2-7, with a possible D match to TRBD2 (6 bases). With 2 bases removed from V and 5 bases from J, the gap between germline ends came to 14 bases. In germline, CDR1 is SGDLS, CDR2 YYNGEE. The CDR3 has 14 amino acids. CDR3 loop: CASSVGRGGNEQYF. The CDR3 DNA follows: TGTGCCAGCAGCGTGGGTAGGGGAGGAAACGAGCAGTACTTC.

V usage is TRBV11-2 and J usage is TRBJ2-7; maybe TRBD2 (6 bases). Trimming removed 5 bases from V and 5 bases from J, with 10 bases in between. Germline CDR1 SGHAT, CDR2 FQNNGV. The length of the CDR3 is 12 residues. The CDR3 here is CASSRGGDEQYF. CDR3 in DNA: TGTGCCAGCAGCCGCGGCGGGGACGAGCAGTACTTC.

This rearrangement joins TRBV6-5 to TRBJ1-5; D remains unclear. Germline CDR1 MNHEY, CDR2 SVGAGI. This CDR3 comprises 14 residues. V was cut by 8 bases and J by 1 base, with 12 bases left in between. The DNA for the CDR3 is TGTGCCAGCTCACACTCGAGGAGCAATCAGCCCCAGCATTTT. This sequence encodes CASSHSRSNQPQHF.

The V and J genes are TRBV2 and TRBJ2-7; the D gene is possibly TRBD2 (6 bases). Looked up from germline, CDR1 is SNHLY and CDR2 is FYNNEI. Trimming left V 6 bases short and J 2 bases short, with 17 bases between. The CDR3 has 15 amino acids. Here the CDR3 DNA reads TGTGCCAGCAGCTTATCCGGGACTGGGACCTACGAGCAGTACTTC. Its protein is CASSLSGTGTYEQYF.

This clone was seen a handful of times. V and J are TRBV2 and TRBJ1-2, with 8 bases matching TRBD1. After removal of 4 bases from V and 5 bases from J, the junction contained 6 bases not matched to a gene. The CDR3 length is 14 residues. The V gene's germline CDR1 is SNHLY and CDR2 FYNNEI. The CDR3 DNA is TGTGCCAGCAGTGCGGTACAGGGGGGTTATGGCTACACCTTC. Translation: CASSAVQGGYGYTF.

The chain links TRBV11-2 to TRBJ2-7; 10 bases map to TRBD1. J was trimmed by 2 bases and V by 6 bases; bases with no gene match: 7. Germline V gene lookup returns CDR1 SGHAT and CDR2 FQNNGV. CDR3 size: 15 residues. The CDR3 nucleotides are TGTGCCAGCAGATACGCGGGGACAGGGGCCTACGAGCAGTACTTC. Translated, it gives CASRYAGTGAYEQYF.

The gene calls are TRBV19 and TRBJ1-1; possible D gene TRBD1, 6 bases. Trimming removed 7 bases at V and 5 bases at J, with 14 bases between. The CDR3 is made up of 13 amino acids. Germline lookup yields CDR1 LNHDA and CDR2 SQIVND (reference sequence). The CDR3 DNA reads TGTGCCAGTACCCTGGGGGCAGCGACTGAAGCTTTCTTT. Translating gives CASTLGAATEAFF.

The genes are TRBV5-1 and TRBJ1-1, with D perhaps TRBD1 (6 bases). The germline V gene encodes CDR1 SGHRS and CDR2 YFSETQ. The CDR3 consists of 13 residues. Trimming removed 0 bases from V and 5 bases from J, with 8 bases in between. The chain's CDR3 is CASSLDRDTEAFF. CDR3 DNA: TGCGCCAGCAGCTTGGACAGGGATACTGAAGCTTTCTTT.

This rearrangement joins TRBV7-2 to TRBJ2-3; D is unresolved. The CDR3 contains 14 residues. The germline V gene has CDR1 SGHTA and CDR2 FQGNSA. The V and J ends lost 1 base and 2 bases respectively, with 7 bases between them. CDR3 amino acids: CASSLEYFTDTQYF. For the CDR3, the DNA is TGTGCCAGCAGCTTAGAATATTTCACAGATACGCAGTATTTT.